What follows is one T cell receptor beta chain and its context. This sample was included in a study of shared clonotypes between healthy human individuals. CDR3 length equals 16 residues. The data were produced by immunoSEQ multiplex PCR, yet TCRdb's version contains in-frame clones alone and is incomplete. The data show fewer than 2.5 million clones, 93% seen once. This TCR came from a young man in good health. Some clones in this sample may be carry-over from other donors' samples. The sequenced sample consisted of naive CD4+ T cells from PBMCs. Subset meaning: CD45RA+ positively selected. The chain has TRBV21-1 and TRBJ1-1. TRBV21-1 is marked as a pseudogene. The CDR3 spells CASSKALGGWNTEAFF. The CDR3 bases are TGTGCCAGCAGCAAAGCGCTTGGGGGGTGGAACACTGAAGCTTTCTTT.